The clone carrying this T cell receptor (beta chain) was counted a few times. Antigen unknown. TCRdb passed the reads through MiXCR, listing each CDR3 protein once. In the table there are 830,000 or so distinct CDR3 sequences, around a third of which are singletons. Per germline, CDR1 MNHEY and CDR2 SMNVEV (reference sequence). The germline V and J ends were trimmed by 2 bases and 11 bases, with 9 bases remaining between them. CDR3 length: 11 residues. These data belong to a study of T cell repertoires in cytomegalovirus infection. At the level of the study: Signatures in public TCR beta sequences pointed to both CMV infection and matching HLA type. Whole-study findings and limits: Cumulated frequencies of public TCR beta families served to identify carriers of CMV plus the relevant HLA.

The TCR sequence derives from a human donor in good health (CMV status not recorded). Some clones in this sample may be carry-over from other donors' samples. The V call is TRBV27, the J call TRBJ1-1; D uncertain. The sequences come from cultured CD8+ T cells from PBMCs, collected from culture after CMV antigen stimulation. The CDR3 bases are TGTGCCAGCAGTTTAGGTGTTAGGGCTTTCTTT. This codes for CASSLGVRAFF.